Listed here is a single T cell receptor (beta chain). The data derive from a study of OX40 agonist ivuxolimab in advanced cancers. Using immunoSEQ multiplex PCR, the repertoire was profiled, and TCRdb retains in-frame clones only, with some absent. This sample carries about 35,000 clones, about four fifths of them seen once, and the ten largest clones take 1.5% to 2%. This CDR3 has 15 amino acids. Per the germline V gene, CDR1 is GTSNPN and CDR2 is SVGIG (reference sequence). The junction had 12 bases not matched to a gene; V was cut back by 4 bases and J by 7 bases. This chain uses TRBV30 with TRBJ2-1; 8 bases fit TRBD2. Material: CD4+ or CD8+ T cells sorted from blood, obtained in a trial of the OX40 agonist ivuxolimab. This TCR was recovered from an adult with an advanced solid tumor such as melanoma, head and neck, liver or kidney cancer. The CDR3 coding sequence is TGTGCCTGGACCCTCCCTGGGACTAGTCGGAATGAGCAGTTCTTC. Translation gives CAWTLPGTSRNEQFF. Based on the CDR3 plus reference TRBV30 and TRBJ2-1, the full variable domain is SQTIHQWPATLVQPVGSPLSLECTVEGTSNPNLYWYRQAAGRGLQLLFYSVGIGQISSEVPQNLSASRPQDRQFILSSKKLLLSDSGFYLCAWTLPGTSRNEQFFGPGTRLTVL.